What follows describes a single T cell receptor beta chain. Its antigen is currently unknown. Given a much more abundant clone one base away, this may be a read error. The CDR3 is made up of 13 amino acids. The germline CDR1 and CDR2 sequences are GTSNPN and SVGIG (reference sequence). The V end was cut by 1 base, the J end by 4 bases, with 9 bases between. The data derive from a study of blood T cells in healthy people across ages. With a J-beta primer mix and a sample-barcoded 5' primer, a second PCR ran about 7 to 11 cycles. MiXCR, applied by TCRdb to the 5' RACE reads, yields one record per CDR3 protein. The repertoire consists of roughly 900,000 distinct CDR3 sequences, with around 48% occurring once and the leading ten covering around an eighth. General observations from the study: Greater diversity and more naive CD4+ cells were seen in long-lived donors than in aged donors.

Around 10 milliliters of peripheral blood were drawn from each donor. The source material was blood. The sequence was obtained from a man under 40 in good health. The chain joins TRBV30 to TRBJ2-3; D perhaps matches TRBD2 (5 bases). The CDR3 here is CAWSGLIADTQYF. CDR3 nucleotide sequence: TGTGCCTGGAGTGGACTAATTGCAGATACGCAGTATTTT.